This T cell receptor beta chain was observed in a study of T cell repertoires in cytomegalovirus infection. At the level of the study: Public signatures in TCR beta pointed to CMV infection and matching HLA type.

TCRdb re-called the reads through MiXCR, storing one row per CDR3 protein. The sample has around 450,000 distinct CDR3 sequences; roughly a third are singletons. Study-wide findings and caveats: CMV-specific HLA-C-restricted TCR beta clonotypes dominated the ex vivo response.

This clonotype has only a few counts. Its antigen is not identified. V was clipped by 8 bases and J by 0 bases, with 14 bases between them. The germline V gene encodes CDR1 MGHDK and CDR2 SYGVNS. CDR3 length: 16 amino acids. The sequencing input was PBMCs. The V and J genes are TRBV25-1 and TRBJ2-6, with D possibly being TRBD1 (6 bases). The receptor comes from a human donor in good health (CMV status not recorded). Some clones in this sample may be carry-over from other donors' samples. The CDR3 bases are TGTGCCAGCCGGTCGACAGGTACCTCTGGGGCCAACGTCCTGACTTTC. This gives the protein CASRSTGTSGANVLTF.